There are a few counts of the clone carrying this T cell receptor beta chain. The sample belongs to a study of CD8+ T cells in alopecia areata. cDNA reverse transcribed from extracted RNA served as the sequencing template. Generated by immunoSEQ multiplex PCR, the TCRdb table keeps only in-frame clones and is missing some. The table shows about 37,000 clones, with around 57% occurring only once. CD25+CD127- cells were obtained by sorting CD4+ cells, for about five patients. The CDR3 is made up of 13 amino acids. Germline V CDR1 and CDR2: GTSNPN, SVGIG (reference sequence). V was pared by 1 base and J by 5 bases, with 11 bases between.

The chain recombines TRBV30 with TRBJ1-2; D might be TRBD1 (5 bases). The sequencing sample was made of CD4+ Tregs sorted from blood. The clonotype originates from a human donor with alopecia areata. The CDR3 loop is CAWSAGASYGYTF. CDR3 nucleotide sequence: TGTGCCTGGAGTGCCGGGGCTTCTTATGGCTACACCTTC.